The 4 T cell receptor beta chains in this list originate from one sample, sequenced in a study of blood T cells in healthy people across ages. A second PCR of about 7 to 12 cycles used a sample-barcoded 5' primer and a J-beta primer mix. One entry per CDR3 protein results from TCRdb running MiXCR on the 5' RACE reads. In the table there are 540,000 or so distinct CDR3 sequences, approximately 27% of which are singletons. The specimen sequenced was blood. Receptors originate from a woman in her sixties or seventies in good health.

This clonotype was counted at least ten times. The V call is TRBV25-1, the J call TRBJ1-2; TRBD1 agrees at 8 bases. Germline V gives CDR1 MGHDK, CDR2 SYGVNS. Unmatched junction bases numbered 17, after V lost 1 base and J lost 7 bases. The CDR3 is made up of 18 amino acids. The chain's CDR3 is CASSEFSPVQGAQGGYTF. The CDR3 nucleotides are TGTGCCAGCAGTGAATTCTCCCCAGTCCAGGGGGCCCAAGGTGGCTACACCTTC.

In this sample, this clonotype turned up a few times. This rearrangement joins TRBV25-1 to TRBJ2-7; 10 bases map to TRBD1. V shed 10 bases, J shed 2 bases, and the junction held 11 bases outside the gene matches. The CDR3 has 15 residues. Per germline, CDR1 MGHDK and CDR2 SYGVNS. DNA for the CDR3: TGTGCCACGACTTCCGGGACAGGGGCGACCTACGAGCAGTACTTC. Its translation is CATTSGTGATYEQYF.

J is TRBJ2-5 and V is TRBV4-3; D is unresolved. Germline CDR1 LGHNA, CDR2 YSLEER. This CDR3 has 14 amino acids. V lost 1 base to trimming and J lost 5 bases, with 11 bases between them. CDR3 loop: CASSQGPLGETQYF. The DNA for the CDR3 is TGCGCCAGCAGCCAAGGGCCCCTCGGGGAGACCCAGTACTTC.

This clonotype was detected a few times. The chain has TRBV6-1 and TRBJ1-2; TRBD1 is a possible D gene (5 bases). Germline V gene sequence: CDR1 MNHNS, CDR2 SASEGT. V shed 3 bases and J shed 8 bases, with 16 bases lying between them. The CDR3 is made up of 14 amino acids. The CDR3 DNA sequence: TGTGCCAGCAGTGATCAGGGACTAGGTGGAGGCTACACCTTC. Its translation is CASSDQGLGGGYTF.